The source of this T cell receptor beta chain is a study of blood T cell repertoires in COVID-19. TCRdb keeps only in-frame clones here, not all; method: immunoSEQ multiplex PCR. The data contain fewer than 250,000 clones, about four fifths of them singletons. From germline, CDR1 is SGHVS and CDR2 FNYEAQ. Between the trimmed V and J ends, which lost 5 bases and 4 bases, there was a span of 22 bases. The CDR3 contains 17 residues. The table lists this clone with a count of one. This receptor was identified in a middle-aged woman who had been exposed to COVID-19. V gene TRBV7-6 combines with J gene TRBJ2-3; possibly TRBD2 for D (7 bases). The sample comprised PBMCs or T cells enriched from blood (not recorded which). CDR3 protein: CASSQTGHGGLADTQYF. For the CDR3, the DNA is TGTGCCAGCAGCCAAACGGGGCACGGGGGGCTGGCAGATACGCAGTATTTT.